This TCR beta chain was captured by sequencing in a study of sequential checkpoint blockade in melanoma. The overall study: Randomization was 1:1 between first-line nivolumab→ipilimumab and ipilimumab→nivolumab. After both sequences, patients received maintenance nivolumab.

Measured with immunoSEQ multiplex PCR; TCRdb has only the in-frame clones, and not every one. This sample carries some 30,000 clones, under 90% of them seen once, and the ten largest clones take under 20%. Germline CDR1 SGHTA, CDR2 FQGNSA. This CDR3 comprises 15 residues. Trimming took 5 bases from V and 5 from J; bases not matched to a gene: 9. Treatment described: randomized to nivolumab then ipilimumab (arm A) or the reverse (arm B). None of the patients previously received DNA-damaging chemotherapy. The rearrangement links TRBV7-2 to TRBJ1-5; the match to TRBD1 covers 7 bases. The clonotype comes from a human donor with melanoma. The material sequenced was CD8+ T cells sorted from blood (inferred from file names), taken from a patient given nivolumab and ipilimumab in sequence. The CDR3 sequence: CASSPGTAKYQPQHF. The CDR3, as DNA: TGTGCCAGCAGCCCGGGGACAGCGAAGTATCAGCCCCAGCATTTT.